This T cell receptor (beta chain) was captured in a study of cytomegalovirus exposure and HLA in healthy donors. Points from the study as a whole: An analysis that was carried out later associated approximately 15,000 TCR beta sequences with HLA alleles at 0.05 false discovery rate. Some V segments, TRBV6-2 and TRBV6-3 among them, were indistinguishable and were therefore excluded.

Each donor was nominally healthy when sampled (though unrecorded immune exposures were likely). Concerning this clone itself: Its antigen is still unknown.

The primer mix had 60 Vbeta and 13 Jbeta primers. Sequencing was performed with immunoSEQ multiplex PCR; in TCRdb, only in-frame clones are kept and a portion is missing. Among more than 150,000 clones listed, more than 65% were seen once. The CDR3 loop spans 16 amino acids. CDR1 and CDR2 from the germline V gene are SGHRS and YFSETQ. With 4 bases clipped from V and 6 bases from J, the junction kept 9 bases outside the gene matches. The sample consisted of PBMCs. The rearrangement links TRBV5-1 to TRBJ2-1, with 11 bases lining up with TRBD2. This clonotype was obtained from a woman aged 25 to 39 in good health and CMV-seropositive. CDR3 protein: CASSPQRLAGGNEQFF. CDR3 bases: TGCGCCAGCAGCCCCCAGCGGCTAGCGGGAGGCAATGAGCAGTTCTTC. The complete variable domain, with remaining parts taken from reference TRBV5-1 and TRBJ2-1, reads KAGVTQTPRYLIKTRGQQVTLSCSPISGHRSVSWYQQTPGQGLQFLFEYFSETQRNKGNFPGRFSGRQFSNSRSEMNVSTLELGDSALYLCASSPQRLAGGNEQFFGPGTRLTVL.